The sequence of this T cell receptor beta chain was determined in a study of T-cell memory formation after mild COVID-19. Comment on this clonotype: Its specificity is unknown.

Notes on the study in general: Contracting CD4+ clones were located mainly in CM and EM, and CD8+ clones in EMRA.

Trimming cost V 4 bases and J 8 bases; bases outside gene matches: 8. The germline V gene encodes CDR1 MGHRA and CDR2 YSYEKL. The CDR3 runs 15 residues. Via MiXCR, TCRdb re-called the 5' RACE reads, giving one row per CDR3 protein. The repertoire has 13,000 to 15,000 distinct CDR3 sequences, about a fifth of them found once; the top ten carry 56%. The V gene is TRBV4-1, the J gene TRBJ1-6; 7 bases are a match to TRBD1. The material sequenced was PBMCs or a T cell subset sorted from them (not recorded which). The clonotype originates from a man younger than 30 who had mild COVID-19 (a few samples of this study predate the infection). Cell type and time point are not known. The CDR3 is CASSPGGTEYSPLHF. DNA for the CDR3: TGCGCCAGCAGCCCGGGCGGGACAGAGTATTCACCCCTCCACTTT.